The 23 T cell receptor beta chains reported below all come from one sample, sequenced in a study of Ad26.COV2.S vaccination and SARS-CoV-2 variants (dated by TCRdb to the early 2020s). Interpreted using the paper, the treatment or condition label stands for: 15 to 20 received Ad26.COV2.S at low or high dose, single or two shots; about 5 received placebo; per-sample allocation not given. For vaccine and placebo recipients, repertoires were sequenced using samples collected on day 63 after the first injection. Preparation of the library involved the immunoSEQ multiplex PCR assay. TCRdb re-hosts the immuneACCESS table, in-frame sequences only. Its copies lack some clones; in the studies checked, an unresolved V gene accounts for under half of them, and the cause for the rest is not known. Here the sample has approximately 410,000 clones; around 92% occur a single time. The ten top clones hold more than 1.5% of the sample.

This sample comprised peripheral blood, obtained in a trial of Ad26.COV2.S vaccine versus placebo. The receptors here all came from a person aged 18 to 59 who received the Ad26.COV2.S COVID-19 vaccine or a placebo.

The chain combines TRBV27 with TRBJ2-7, with D hard to call. Trimming removed 2 bases from V and 2 bases from J, with 7 bases in between. The CDR3 covers 13 residues. In germline, CDR1 is MNHEY, CDR2 SMNVEV (reference sequence). The DNA of the CDR3 is TGTGCCAGCAGTTTAAGGCCGCCCTACGAGCAGTACTTC. Its translation is CASSLRPPYEQYF.

V is TRBV28 and J is TRBJ2-7; no clear D gene. The CDR3 sequence is 14 residues long. Germline CDR1 MDHEN, CDR2 SYDVKM. V was cut by 8 bases and J by 6 bases, with 20 bases left in between. The DNA of the CDR3 is TGTGCCAGCGGTAAAGAATCCCTCCCTCTCGAGCAGTACTTC. Translating it yields CASGKESLPLEQYF. The full variable domain, in which reference TRBV28 and TRBJ2-7 provide the parts outside the CDR3, is DVKVTQSSRYLVKRTGEKVFLECVQDMDHENMFWYRQDPGLGLRLIYFSYDVKMKEKGDIPEGYSVSREKKERFSLILESASTNQTSMYLCASGKESLPLEQYFGPGTRLTVT.

This clone was observed once. The V and J genes are TRBV5-1 and TRBJ2-5; a possible D gene is TRBD2 (5 bases). The V end lost 6 bases, the J end lost 0 bases, and 12 bases lay between the germline ends. The CDR3 length is 14 residues. Looked up from germline, CDR1 is SGHRS and CDR2 is YFSETQ. The CDR3 DNA is TGCGCCAGCACCCGGACGGGGTACCAAGAGACCCAGTACTTC. This sequence encodes CASTRTGYQETQYF.

The J gene is TRBJ1-5, the V gene TRBV30; possibly TRBD1 for D (5 bases). This CDR3 has 13 residues. Germline lookup yields CDR1 GTSNPN and CDR2 SVGIG (reference sequence). Deletions cut 6 bases from V and 7 bases from J, with 16 bases between. In DNA form, the CDR3 reads TGTGCCTGTGGTCGGCAGGGTATGCAGCCCCAGCATTTT. Amino acid sequence: CACGRQGMQPQHF.

The chain combines TRBV25-1 with TRBJ2-5; D is unresolved. V dropped 4 bases and J dropped 0 bases, with 6 bases sitting between them. The CDR3 covers 13 residues. Germline V gives CDR1 MGHDK, CDR2 SYGVNS. CDR3 in DNA: TGTGCCAGCAGTGCGGCCTACCAAGAGACCCAGTACTTC. It encodes CASSAAYQETQYF.

For the CDR3, the DNA is TGTGCCAGCAGCCAAAAGGGACTAGCGGGCGAGCAGTACTTC. Protein product: CASSQKGLAGEQYF. The chain uses TRBV7-9 and TRBJ2-7; 12 bases agree with TRBD2. This CDR3 has 14 amino acids. V trimming: 5 bases; J trimming: 6 bases; junction bases outside the gene matches: 5. From germline, CDR1 is SEHNR and CDR2 FQNEAQ (reference sequence).

The CDR3 DNA reads TGCGCCAGCAGCCAAGATGTTTTGACTCCCCAAGAGACCCAGTACTTC. It translates to CASSQDVLTPQETQYF. The V gene is TRBV4-3, the J gene TRBJ2-5; no definite D call. V shed 0 bases and J shed 1 base, with 12 bases lying between them. Looked up from germline, CDR1 is LGHNA and CDR2 is YSLEER. The CDR3 contains 16 residues.

The chain employs TRBV9 and TRBJ2-7; D unclear. CDR1 and CDR2 (germline): SGDLS, YYNGEE. The CDR3 has 13 residues. Trimming removed 0 bases at V and 7 bases at J, with 11 bases between. The CDR3: CASSVAPTNEQYF. CDR3 DNA sequence: TGTGCCAGCAGCGTAGCCCCGACGAATGAGCAGTACTTC.

V usage is TRBV9 and J usage is TRBJ2-2; no definite D call. CDR3 length: 13 residues. CDR1 is SGDLS, CDR2 YYNGEE, per germline. Trimming cost V 0 bases and J 7 bases, with 7 bases left between them. The CDR3 region is CASSVEGIGELFF. For the CDR3, the DNA is TGTGCCAGCAGCGTAGAGGGTATCGGGGAGCTGTTTTTT.

The genes are TRBV5-5 and TRBJ1-4; D is possibly TRBD1 (5 bases). CDR3 length: 15 amino acids. CDR1 is SGHKS and CDR2 is YYEKEE in the germline V gene (reference sequence). V lost 4 bases to trimming and J lost 12 bases, with 22 bases between them. The CDR3: CASSVRRGDSGELFF. DNA for the CDR3: TGTGCCAGCAGCGTTAGACGAGGGGATTCTGGGGAACTGTTTTTT. The whole variable domain, filled in from reference TRBV5-5 and TRBJ1-4, reads DAGVTQSPTHLIKTRGQQVTLRCSPISGHKSVSWYQQVLGQGPQFIFQYYEKEERGRGNFPDRFSARQFPNYSSELNVNALLLGDSALYLCASSVRRGDSGELFFGSGTQLSVL.

J is TRBJ2-3 and V is TRBV7-9; D ambiguous. With 3 bases removed from V and 4 bases from J, the gap between germline ends came to 11 bases. CDR3 length: 14 amino acids. The germline CDR1 and CDR2 sequences are SEHNR and FQNEAQ (reference sequence). CDR3 DNA: TGTGCCAGCAGCTTGGATGCCCGAGCAGATACGCAGTATTTT. Amino acids: CASSLDARADTQYF.

This clone was recorded once. This chain joins TRBV9 and TRBJ2-2, with D possibly being TRBD2 (6 bases). CDR1 and CDR2 (germline): SGDLS, YYNGEE. V was trimmed by 4 bases and J by 2 bases, leaving 15 bases between them. The CDR3 consists of 16 residues. In DNA, the CDR3 is TGTGCCAGCAGCTCCTGGGGTAGCGGAAACACCGGGGAGCTGTTTTTT. Protein sequence: CASSSWGSGNTGELFF. The variable domain in full, with the rest retrieved from reference TRBV9 and TRBJ2-2, is DSGVTQTPKHLITATGQRVTLRCSPRSGDLSVYWYQQSLDQGLQFLIQYYNGEERAKGNILERFSAQQFPDLHSELNLSSLELGDSALYFCASSSWGSGNTGELFFGEGSRLTVL.

This chain uses TRBV27 with TRBJ1-3, with 7 bases identical to TRBD1. V trimming: 7 bases; J trimming: 2 bases; junction bases outside the gene matches: 5. From germline, CDR1 is MNHEY and CDR2 SMNVEV (reference sequence). CDR3 length: 14 residues. The CDR3 bases are TGTGCCAGCACAGACAGGGAAGCTGGAAACACCATATATTTT. Amino acids: CASTDREAGNTIYF.

The rearrangement uses TRBV10-1 and TRBJ2-3; D gene uncertain. This CDR3 comprises 13 residues. Germline V gene data show CDR1 as WNHNN and CDR2 as SYGVQD (reference sequence). V was pared by 9 bases and J by 1 base, with 11 bases between. CDR3 amino acids: CASSKVGTDTQYF. The CDR3 DNA reads TGCGCCAGTTCCAAAGTGGGCACAGATACGCAGTATTTT.

The chain couples TRBV7-2 to TRBJ1-3; D is ambiguous. The germline gives CDR1 SGHTA, CDR2 FQGNSA. V lost 3 bases to trimming and J lost 2 bases, with 5 bases between them. The CDR3 has 13 residues. In nucleotides, the CDR3 is TGTGCCAGCAGCTTTAAGACTGGAAACACCATATATTTT. Translated: CASSFKTGNTIYF.

V usage is TRBV5-6 and J usage is TRBJ1-1, with D possibly TRBD1 on 5 matching bases. The CDR3 runs to 13 residues. Deletions cut 6 bases from V and 4 bases from J, with 13 bases between. Germline V CDR1 and CDR2: SGHDT, YYEEEE. The CDR3 sequence is CASTIVRGTEAFF. CDR3 coding DNA: TGTGCCAGCACTATCGTTAGGGGCACTGAAGCTTTCTTT. The full variable domain, completed using reference TRBV5-6 and TRBJ1-1, is DAGVTQSPTHLIKTRGQQVTLRCSPKSGHDTVSWYQQALGQGPQFIFQYYEEEERQRGNFPDRFSGHQFPNYSSELNVNALLLGDSALYLCASTIVRGTEAFFGQGTRLTVV.

V gene TRBV4-3 combines with J gene TRBJ1-2; D ambiguous. The CDR3 has 13 amino acids. The V end was cut by 1 base, the J end by 1 base, with 4 bases between. Germline loops: CDR1 LGHNA, CDR2 YSLEER. The CDR3 is CASSQGDNYGYTF. Written as DNA, the CDR3 is TGCGCCAGCAGCCAAGGGGATAACTATGGCTACACCTTC.

This clone was detected once. The rearrangement joins TRBV19 to TRBJ1-5; 9 bases line up with TRBD1. Germline V gene data show CDR1 as LNHDA and CDR2 as SQIVND (reference sequence). With 5 bases clipped from V and 4 bases from J, the junction kept 6 bases outside the gene matches. The length of the CDR3 is 15 residues. This CDR3 is CASSLGQGLNQPQHF. The CDR3 region has the DNA TGTGCCAGTAGTCTCGGACAGGGGCTAAATCAGCCCCAGCATTTT.

The V and J genes are TRBV11-2 and TRBJ2-3; D is unresolved. Between the trimmed V and J ends, which lost 2 bases and 1 base, there was a span of 10 bases. This CDR3 comprises 15 residues. The germline CDR1 and CDR2 sequences are SGHAT and FQNNGV. The CDR3 sequence is CASSLLPLGTDTQYF. For the CDR3, the DNA is TGTGCCAGCAGCTTACTTCCCTTGGGCACAGATACGCAGTATTTT.

The gene calls are TRBV4-3 and TRBJ2-5, with 12 bases that match TRBD2. This CDR3 has 18 residues. Germline V gene data show CDR1 as LGHNA and CDR2 as YSLEER. With V trimmed by 0 bases and J by 5 bases, 10 bases remained unmatched. The CDR3 DNA reads TGCGCCAGCAGCCAAGATCATCTAGCGGGGGGGCTCCAGGAGACCCAGTACTTC. Residues: CASSQDHLAGGLQETQYF.

V gene TRBV5-6 combines with J gene TRBJ1-2; TRBD1 agrees at 9 bases. The germline V gene has CDR1 SGHDT and CDR2 YYEEEE. J was trimmed by 4 bases and V by 4 bases; bases with no gene match: 11. There are 16 residues in the CDR3. CDR3 sequence: CASSPSTGGTSYGYTF. The CDR3, as DNA: TGTGCCAGCAGCCCGTCGACAGGGGGGACGTCCTATGGCTACACCTTC.

The chain combines TRBV5-5 with TRBJ2-3; possibly TRBD1 or TRBD2 for D (5 bases each). Germline loops: CDR1 SGHKS, CDR2 YYEKEE (reference sequence). The CDR3 sequence is 15 residues long. Between the trimmed V and J ends, which lost 2 bases and 1 base, there was a span of 11 bases. CDR3 bases: TGTGCCAGCAGCTTAGGGGACGGACGCACAGATACGCAGTATTTT. Amino acids: CASSLGDGRTDTQYF. Looking up the rest from reference TRBV5-5 and TRBJ2-3 gives the full variable domain: DAGVTQSPTHLIKTRGQQVTLRCSPISGHKSVSWYQQVLGQGPQFIFQYYEKEERGRGNFPDRFSARQFPNYSSELNVNALLLGDSALYLCASSLGDGRTDTQYFGPGTRLTVL.

Concerning this clone: The sample has other DNA sequences that encode this CDR3 too. This chain links TRBV7-9 with TRBJ2-7; unclear D gene. Germline V CDR1 and CDR2: SEHNR, FQNEAQ (reference sequence). This CDR3 has 13 residues. V was cut by 1 base and J by 5 bases, with 9 bases left in between. CDR3 nucleotide sequence: TGTGCCAGCAGCTTAGAATCCTTGGACGAGCAGTACTTC. Its protein product is CASSLESLDEQYF.